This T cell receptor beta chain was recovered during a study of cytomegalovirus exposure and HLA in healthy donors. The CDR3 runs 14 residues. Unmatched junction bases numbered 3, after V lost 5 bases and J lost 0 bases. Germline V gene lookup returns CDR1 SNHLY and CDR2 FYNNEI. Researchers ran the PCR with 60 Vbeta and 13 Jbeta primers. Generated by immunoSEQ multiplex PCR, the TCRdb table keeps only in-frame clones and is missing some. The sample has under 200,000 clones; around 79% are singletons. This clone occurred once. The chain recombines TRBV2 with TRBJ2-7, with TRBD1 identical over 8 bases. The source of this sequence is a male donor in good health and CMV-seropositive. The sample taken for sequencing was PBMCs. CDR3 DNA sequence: TGTGCCAGCAGTTGGACAGGGAGCTCCTACGAGCAGTACTTC. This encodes CASSWTGSSYEQYF.